This T cell receptor (beta chain) was captured in a study of Ad26.COV2.S vaccination and SARS-CoV-2 variants. Sequencing was performed with immunoSEQ multiplex PCR; in TCRdb, only in-frame clones are kept and a portion is missing. Counted here are around 170,000 clones, around 85% occurring once; the ten biggest clones make up 5% to 7%. The trim removed 6 bases at V and 4 bases at J, leaving 6 bases unmatched. This CDR3 is built from 14 residues. Germline-derived CDR1 and CDR2 are SNHLY and FYNNEI. This sample comprised peripheral blood, obtained after recovery from COVID-19. The TCR was taken from a human donor who had recovered from COVID-19. V is TRBV2 and J is TRBJ2-5; 9 bases map to TRBD1. CDR3 DNA: TGTGCCAGCAGGCCCGGACAGGGGAGAGAGACCCAGTACTTC. Protein sequence: CASRPGQGRETQYF.